This T cell receptor beta chain came from a study of blood T cell repertoires in COVID-19. At the level of the study: T cells, B-cell-depleted T cells, or PBMCs supplied cDNA or gDNA.

Assay: immunoSEQ multiplex PCR; the TCRdb copy retains only in-frame clones and omits some. The data contain roughly 250,000 clones, around 90% of them singletons. Trimming pared 0 bases from V and 4 bases from J, leaving 11 bases between. From germline, CDR1 is SGDLS and CDR2 YYNGEE. This CDR3 spans 15 amino acids. The chain carries TRBV9 and TRBJ1-5, with a weak D call TRBD1 (6 bases). Input material: PBMCs or T cells enriched from blood (not recorded which). The TCR was taken from a woman in her twenties or thirties with acute COVID-19. CDR3 DNA sequence: TGTGCCAGCAGCGTAGGACAGGATCGGAATCAGCCCCAGCATTTT. This sequence encodes CASSVGQDRNQPQHF.